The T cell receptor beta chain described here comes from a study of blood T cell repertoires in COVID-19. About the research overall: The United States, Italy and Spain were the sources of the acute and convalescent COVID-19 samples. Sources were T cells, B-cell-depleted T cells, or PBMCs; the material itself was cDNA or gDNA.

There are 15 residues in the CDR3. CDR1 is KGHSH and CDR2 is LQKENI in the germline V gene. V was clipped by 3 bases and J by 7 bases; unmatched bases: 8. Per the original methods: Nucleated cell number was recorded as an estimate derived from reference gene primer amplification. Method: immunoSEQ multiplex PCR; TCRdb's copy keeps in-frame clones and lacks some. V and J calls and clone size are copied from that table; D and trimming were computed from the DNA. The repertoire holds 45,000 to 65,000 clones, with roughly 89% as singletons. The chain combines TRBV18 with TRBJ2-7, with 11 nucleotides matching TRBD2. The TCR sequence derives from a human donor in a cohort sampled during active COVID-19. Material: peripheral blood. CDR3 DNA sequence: TGTGCCAGCTCACCGGATAGCGGGGGGGCCAGGGAGCAGTACTTC. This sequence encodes CASSPDSGGAREQYF.